This T cell receptor (beta chain) was recorded in a study of PD-1 blockade in classical Hodgkin lymphoma. About the research overall: Nivolumab dosing for patients was 3 mg/kg, administered intravenously every 2 weeks. Regarding the study as a whole: Reported findings placed baseline TCR diversity lower in newly diagnosed patients (compared with healthy donors).

About this clone: Its specificity is unknown.

The length of the CDR3 is 15 residues. Trimming removed 3 bases from V and 5 bases from J; junction bases left unmatched: 9. Germline lookup yields CDR1 ENHRY and CDR2 SYGVKD. No patient escaped relapse after autologous stem cell transplantation, and brentuximab vedotin exposure varied. Profiled with immunoSEQ multiplex PCR; TCRdb holds only in-frame clones, not every one. In the table there are around 36,000 clones, 80% to 90% of which are singletons. This clonotype originated in a human donor with classical Hodgkin lymphoma. The gene calls are TRBV10-3 and TRBJ2-5, with 7 bases aligning to TRBD2. Sequences were derived from peripheral blood mononuclear cells (PBMCs), sampled at baseline. In DNA form, the CDR3 reads TGTGCCATCAGTGATTTGGGGGAGGGCCGCGAGACCCAGTACTTC. Its translation: CAISDLGEGRETQYF.